This TCR beta chain derives from a study of regulatory T cells in long-lasting Graves disease. In germline, CDR1 is DFQATT, CDR2 SNEGSKA (reference sequence). The CDR3 is 15 amino acids. With 3 bases removed from V and 1 base from J, the gap between germline ends came to 15 bases. Study-wide points: Under persistent disease, TRBV28, TRBJ1-2 and TRBJ2-5 were used preferentially.

About this clonotype: Its antigen is undetermined.

For TCR beta, libraries came from iRepertoire HTBI primers and Arm-PCR of CDR3 regions. TCRdb analysed the multiplex PCR reads with MiXCR anew, one entry per CDR3 protein. The sample includes more than 650,000 distinct CDR3 sequences, around 32% of them seen just once. Time point described: persistent/refractory GD, antithyroid drugs over 5 years with positive TRAb. RNA from PBMCs was the source of the TCR library. The source of this sequence is a female donor with Graves disease. The chain uses TRBV20-1 and TRBJ1-1, with TRBD1 as a possible D gene (5 bases). The sequences come from peripheral blood mononuclear cells (PBMCs), collected when the disease was refractory, from a patient treated with antithyroid drugs. CDR3 loop: CSASPTEGWNTEAFF. The CDR3 DNA sequence: TGCAGTGCTAGTCCAACGGAGGGGTGGAACACTGAAGCTTTCTTT.